The T cell receptor (beta chain) described here comes from a study of T cell responses to AZD1222 COVID-19 vaccine. The CDR3 extends over 13 amino acids. Per the germline V gene, CDR1 is SEHNR and CDR2 is FQNEAQ (reference sequence). Trimming removed 1 base from V and 1 base from J, with 4 bases in between. Sequencing was performed with immunoSEQ multiplex PCR; in TCRdb, only in-frame clones are kept and a portion is missing. The sample includes 75,000 to 100,000 clones, about 88% of them seen just once. The clonotype originates from an adult in good health. This chain uses TRBV7-9 with TRBJ1-2; no clear D. Here the sequenced sample was peripheral blood, taken on day 0 of AZD1222 vaccination. CDR3: CASSLVVNYGYTF. Written as DNA, the CDR3 is TGTGCCAGCAGCTTAGTAGTTAACTATGGCTACACCTTC.